The 17 T cell receptor beta chains below were found in one sample sequenced in a study of regulatory T cells in long-lasting Graves disease. The time point is: newly diagnosed GD, antithyroid drugs for less than 3 months. PBMCs provided the RNA from which the TCR library was made. iRepertoire HTBI primers and Arm-PCR of CDR3 regions built TCR beta libraries. A single record per CDR3 protein comes from TCRdb applying MiXCR to the multiplex PCR reads. There are 250,000 to 300,000 distinct CDR3 sequences in the sample; more than 15% occur only once, and 12% to 15% lies in the top ten. These records were also assigned to another study, of T cells in Graves' hyperthyroidism and ophthalmopathy.

Sequencing used peripheral blood mononuclear cells (PBMCs), obtained at new diagnosis, from a patient treated with antithyroid drugs. The receptor source for this set is a woman aged 30 to 39 with Graves disease.

This clonotype has a single count. The J gene is TRBJ2-1, the V gene TRBV28; tentatively, D is TRBD2 (6 bases). The V end was cut by 7 bases, the J end by 2 bases, with 12 bases between. The germline V gene encodes CDR1 MDHEN and CDR2 SYDVKM. This CDR3 region has 14 residues. The DNA of the CDR3 is TGTGCCAGCACCCCGGAGCGGGCCTACAATGAGCAGTTCTTC. Its protein product is CASTPERAYNEQFF.

This clonotype was recorded many times. V is TRBV3-1 and J is TRBJ2-2; D unclear. The CDR3 extends over 12 amino acids. Deletions cut 4 bases from V and 5 bases from J, with 5 bases between. In germline, CDR1 is LGHDT, CDR2 YNNKEL (reference sequence). Written as DNA, the CDR3 is TGTGCCAGCAGCCTCGTAACCGGGGAGCTGTTTTTT. This gives the protein CASSLVTGELFF. Using reference TRBV3-1 and TRBJ2-2 for the parts outside the CDR3, the full variable domain is DTAVSQTPKYLVTQMGNDKSIKCEQNLGHDTMYWYKQDSKKFLKIMFSYNNKELIINETVPNRFSPKSPDKAHLNLHINSLELGDSAVYFCASSLVTGELFFGEGSRLTVL.

This clonotype was observed a handful of times. The V call is TRBV6-1, the J call TRBJ2-1; D is undetermined. The CDR3 consists of 12 residues. V lost 7 bases, J lost 7 bases, and 11 bases lay in between. Per the germline V gene, CDR1 is MNHNS and CDR2 is SASEGT. The CDR3 DNA reads TGTGCCAGCACCCCGATGGGTAATGAGCAGTTCTTC. This codes for CASTPMGNEQFF.

This clonotype was recorded many times. The J gene is TRBJ1-5, the V gene TRBV20-1; no reliable D call. The CDR3 covers 13 residues. In germline, CDR1 is DFQATT, CDR2 SNEGSKA (reference sequence). V gave up 2 bases and J gave up 7 bases, with 12 bases separating them. CDR3 DNA sequence: TGCAGTGCTAGATCCCTCGGCGGGCAGCCCCAGCATTTT. This translates into CSARSLGGQPQHF.

In this sample, this clonotype turned up a few times. The chain is built from TRBV19 and TRBJ1-2; D unresolved. Trimming took 5 bases from V and 4 from J, leaving 17 bases between them. Germline CDR1 LNHDA, CDR2 SQIVND (reference sequence). The length of the CDR3 is 15 residues. CDR3 protein: CASSATWKEVYGYTF. CDR3 bases: TGTGCCAGTAGTGCGACCTGGAAGGAGGTCTATGGCTACACCTTC.

This clonotype was seen at least ten times. The chain uses TRBV7-2 and TRBJ2-1, with TRBD1 identical over 7 bases. CDR3 length: 15 amino acids. Per germline, CDR1 SGHTA and CDR2 FQGNSA. V dropped 4 bases and J dropped 4; count of bases not matched to a gene: 7. The CDR3: CASSSRDSLYNEQFF. DNA for the CDR3: TGTGCCAGCAGCTCCCGGGACAGCCTGTACAATGAGCAGTTCTTC.

CDR3 DNA sequence: TGTGCCAGCAGCCCGCCCGGGGCCGCTAGGTCCTACGAGCAGTACTTC. It specifies CASSPPGAARSYEQYF. The V call is TRBV3-1, the J call TRBJ2-7; D could derive from TRBD1 or TRBD2 (5 bases each). This CDR3 is built from 16 residues. Trimming removed 4 bases at V and 1 base at J, with 17 bases between. Looked up from germline, CDR1 is LGHDT and CDR2 is YNNKEL (reference sequence).

This clonotype occurred many times. The chain recombines TRBV20-1 with TRBJ2-5, with D possibly being TRBD1 or TRBD2 (5 bases each). The germline V and J ends were trimmed by 0 bases and 4 bases, with 12 bases remaining between them. Germline CDR1 and CDR2: DFQATT and SNEGSKA (reference sequence). The CDR3 sequence is 14 residues long. Here the CDR3 reads CSARDSGGGETQYF. CDR3 coding DNA: TGCAGTGCTAGAGATAGTGGGGGTGGAGAGACCCAGTACTTC.

This chain links TRBV7-9 with TRBJ1-2; 9 nucleotides line up with TRBD1. The CDR3 is 14 residues long. The V gene's germline CDR1 is SEHNR and CDR2 FQNEAQ (reference sequence). After removal of 5 bases from V and 4 bases from J, the junction contained 5 bases not matched to a gene. The CDR3 DNA reads as TGTGCCAGCAGCCCCGGGACAGGGACCTATGGCTACACCTTC. Encoded protein: CASSPGTGTYGYTF.

The J gene is TRBJ1-2, the V gene TRBV6-1, with a tentative D call TRBD1 (5 bases). With 3 bases removed from V and 2 bases from J, the gap between germline ends came to 7 bases. Germline V lookup: CDR1 MNHNS, CDR2 SASEGT. This CDR3 is 13 amino acids long. This CDR3 is CASSETENYGYTF. The CDR3 DNA follows: TGTGCCAGCAGTGAGACAGAGAACTATGGCTACACCTTC.

The CDR3 DNA is TGTGCCAGCAGCCAAGAGAGGAGCCCAAATCAGCCCCAGCATTTT. This translates into CASSQERSPNQPQHF. This chain connects TRBV4-2 to TRBJ1-5; D unclear. The CDR3 is made up of 15 amino acids. Per germline, CDR1 LGHNA and CDR2 YNFKEQ. Trimming removed 0 bases from V and 4 bases from J, with 10 bases in between.

About this clonotype: A read error may explain this, as a much larger clone is one base away. Here the CDR3 reads CTSSVGGINQPQHF. In nucleotides, the CDR3 is TGCACCAGCAGCGTGGGGGGAATCAATCAGCCCCAGCATTTT. V usage is TRBV5-1 and J usage is TRBJ1-5, with D tentatively TRBD1 (5 bases). This CDR3 is 14 amino acids long. Germline CDR1 is SGHRS and CDR2 is YFSETQ.

Many counts were recorded for this clonotype. This chain connects TRBV6-1 to TRBJ2-7; D is tentatively TRBD1 or TRBD2 (5 bases each). The CDR3 covers 15 residues. Looked up from germline, CDR1 is MNHNS and CDR2 is SASEGT. Trimming pared 5 bases from V and 2 bases from J, leaving 16 bases between. CDR3 DNA sequence: TGTGCCAGCAGTAAAACCGGGACGGATACCTACGAGCAGTACTTC. Translated, it gives CASSKTGTDTYEQYF.

This clonotype was seen more than once but under ten times. Sequence at one end of the junction differs from germline and may be a read error. The chain carries TRBV7-7 and TRBJ2-3; tentatively, D is TRBD2 (6 bases). The CDR3 spans 17 residues. Germline assignment: CDR1 SSHAT and CDR2 FNYEAQ (reference sequence). The CDR3 sequence is CASSPAAGSLSTDTQYF. Written as DNA, the CDR3 is TGTGCTAGCAGCCCGGCGGCGGGGAGCCTCAGCACAGATACGCAGTATTTT.

This clonotype was recorded at least ten times. This chain connects TRBV20-1 to TRBJ2-7; perhaps TRBD2 as D (5 bases). Trimming left V 0 bases short and J 0 bases short, with 9 bases between. Germline CDR1 is DFQATT and CDR2 is SNEGSKA (reference sequence). The CDR3 contains 14 residues. The CDR3 DNA is TGCAGTGCTAGAGAGGCGGGTCCCTCCTACGAGCAGTACTTC. It codes for CSAREAGPSYEQYF.

This clonotype was counted many times. The chain couples TRBV5-1 to TRBJ1-6; D gene unclear. The V and J ends lost 0 bases and 4 bases respectively, with 11 bases between them. The CDR3 is made up of 16 amino acids. From germline, CDR1 is SGHRS and CDR2 YFSETQ. For the CDR3, the DNA is TGCGCCAGCAGCTTGGCGGCACAAAGATATAATTCACCCCTCCACTTT. Translating gives CASSLAAQRYNSPLHF.

At least ten counts were recorded for this clonotype. The chain employs TRBV11-2 and TRBJ2-4, with D perhaps matching TRBD1 (6 bases). The germline V gene has CDR1 SGHAT and CDR2 FQNNGV. The CDR3 runs 15 residues. V lost 5 bases to trimming and J lost 2 bases, with 13 bases between them. For the CDR3, the DNA is TGTGCCAGCAGCAAACAGGGTTTGACCAAAAACATTCAGTACTTC. Its translation: CASSKQGLTKNIQYF.